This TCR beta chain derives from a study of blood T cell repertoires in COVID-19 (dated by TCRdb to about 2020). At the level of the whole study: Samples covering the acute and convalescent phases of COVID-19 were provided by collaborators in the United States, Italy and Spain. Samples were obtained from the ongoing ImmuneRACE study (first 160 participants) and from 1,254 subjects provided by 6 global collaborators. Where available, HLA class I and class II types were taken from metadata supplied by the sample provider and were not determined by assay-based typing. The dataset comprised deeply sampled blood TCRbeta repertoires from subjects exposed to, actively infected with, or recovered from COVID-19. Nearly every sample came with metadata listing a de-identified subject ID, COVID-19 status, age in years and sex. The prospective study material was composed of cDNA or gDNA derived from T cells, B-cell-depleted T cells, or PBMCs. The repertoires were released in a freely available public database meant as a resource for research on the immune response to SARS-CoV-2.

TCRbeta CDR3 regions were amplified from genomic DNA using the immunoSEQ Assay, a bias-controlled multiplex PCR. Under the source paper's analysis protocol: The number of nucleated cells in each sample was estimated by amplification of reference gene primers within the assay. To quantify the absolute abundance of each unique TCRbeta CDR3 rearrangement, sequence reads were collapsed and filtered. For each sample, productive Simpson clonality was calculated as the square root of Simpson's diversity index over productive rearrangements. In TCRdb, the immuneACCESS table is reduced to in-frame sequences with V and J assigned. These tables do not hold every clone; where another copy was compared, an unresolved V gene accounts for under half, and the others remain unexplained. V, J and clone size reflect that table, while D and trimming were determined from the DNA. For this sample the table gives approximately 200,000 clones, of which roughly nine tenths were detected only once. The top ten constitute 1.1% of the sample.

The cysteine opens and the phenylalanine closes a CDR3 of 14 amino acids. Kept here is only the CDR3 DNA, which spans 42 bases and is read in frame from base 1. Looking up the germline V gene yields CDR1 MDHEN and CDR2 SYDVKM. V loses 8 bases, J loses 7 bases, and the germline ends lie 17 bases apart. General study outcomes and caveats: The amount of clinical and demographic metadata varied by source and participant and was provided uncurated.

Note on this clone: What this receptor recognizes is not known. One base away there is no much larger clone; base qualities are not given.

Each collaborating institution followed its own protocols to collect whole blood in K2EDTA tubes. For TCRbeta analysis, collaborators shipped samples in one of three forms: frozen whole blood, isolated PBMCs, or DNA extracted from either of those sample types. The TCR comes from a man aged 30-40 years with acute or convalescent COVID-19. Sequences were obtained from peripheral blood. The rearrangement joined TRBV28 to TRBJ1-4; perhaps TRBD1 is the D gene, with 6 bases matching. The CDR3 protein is CASLTRDMSEKLFF. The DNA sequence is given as TGTGCCAGCTTAACCCGGGACATGAGTGAAAAACTGTTTTTT.